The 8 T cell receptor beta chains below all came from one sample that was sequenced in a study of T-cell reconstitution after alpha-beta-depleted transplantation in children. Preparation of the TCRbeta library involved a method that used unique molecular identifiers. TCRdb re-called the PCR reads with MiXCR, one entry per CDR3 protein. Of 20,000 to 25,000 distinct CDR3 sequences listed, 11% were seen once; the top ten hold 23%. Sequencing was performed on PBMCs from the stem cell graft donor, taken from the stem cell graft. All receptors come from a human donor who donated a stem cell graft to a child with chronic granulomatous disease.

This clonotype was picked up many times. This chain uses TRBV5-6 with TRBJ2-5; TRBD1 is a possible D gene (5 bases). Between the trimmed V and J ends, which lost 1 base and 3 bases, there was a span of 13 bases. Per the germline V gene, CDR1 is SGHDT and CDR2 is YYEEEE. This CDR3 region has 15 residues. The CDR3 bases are TGTGCCAGCAGCTTGAGTGTGACAGAAGAAGAGACCCAGTACTTC. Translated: CASSLSVTEEETQYF.

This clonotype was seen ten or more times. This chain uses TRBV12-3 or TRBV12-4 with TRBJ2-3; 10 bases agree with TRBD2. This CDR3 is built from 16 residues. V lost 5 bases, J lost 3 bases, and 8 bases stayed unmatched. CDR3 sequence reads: CASSPQSGGATDTQYF. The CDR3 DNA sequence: TGTGCCAGCAGTCCCCAAAGCGGGGGGGCGACAGATACGCAGTATTTT.

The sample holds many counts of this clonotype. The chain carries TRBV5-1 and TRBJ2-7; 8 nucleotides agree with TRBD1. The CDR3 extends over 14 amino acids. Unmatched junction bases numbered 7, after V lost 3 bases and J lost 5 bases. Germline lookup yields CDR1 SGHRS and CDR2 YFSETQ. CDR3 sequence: CASSSTGAVHEQYF. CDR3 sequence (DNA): TGCGCCAGCAGCTCGACAGGGGCAGTCCACGAGCAGTACTTC. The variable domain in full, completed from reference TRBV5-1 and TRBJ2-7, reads KAGVTQTPRYLIKTRGQQVTLSCSPISGHRSVSWYQQTPGQGLQFLFEYFSETQRNKGNFPGRFSGRQFSNSRSEMNVSTLELGDSALYLCASSSTGAVHEQYFGPGTRLTVT.

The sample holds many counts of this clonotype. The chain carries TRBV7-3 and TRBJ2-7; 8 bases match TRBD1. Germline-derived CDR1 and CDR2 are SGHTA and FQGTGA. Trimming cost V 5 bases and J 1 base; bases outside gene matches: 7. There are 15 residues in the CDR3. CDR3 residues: CASSEDGTGSYEQYF. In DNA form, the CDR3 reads TGTGCCAGCAGCGAAGACGGGACAGGATCCTACGAGCAGTACTTC.

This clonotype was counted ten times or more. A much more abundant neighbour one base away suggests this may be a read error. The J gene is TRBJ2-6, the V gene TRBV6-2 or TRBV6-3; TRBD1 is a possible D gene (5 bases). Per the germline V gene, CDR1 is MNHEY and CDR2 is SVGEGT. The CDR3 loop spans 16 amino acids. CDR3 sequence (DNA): TGTGCCAGCAGTTACTCGAGACTCTCTGGGGCCAACGGCCTGACTTTC. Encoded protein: CASSYSRLSGANGLTF.

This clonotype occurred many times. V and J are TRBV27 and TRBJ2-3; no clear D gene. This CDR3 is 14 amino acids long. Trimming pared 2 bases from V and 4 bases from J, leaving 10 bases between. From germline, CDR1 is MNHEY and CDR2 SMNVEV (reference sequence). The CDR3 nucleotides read TGTGCCAGCAGTTTAGTCCCAACTTCAGATACGCAGTATTTT. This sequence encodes CASSLVPTSDTQYF.

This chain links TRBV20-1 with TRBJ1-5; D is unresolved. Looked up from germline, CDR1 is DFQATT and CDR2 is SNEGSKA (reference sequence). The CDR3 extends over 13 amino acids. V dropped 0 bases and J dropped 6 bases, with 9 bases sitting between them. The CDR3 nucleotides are TGCAGTGCTAGAGACCGAATCTCTCAGCCCCAGCATTTT. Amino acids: CSARDRISQPQHF.

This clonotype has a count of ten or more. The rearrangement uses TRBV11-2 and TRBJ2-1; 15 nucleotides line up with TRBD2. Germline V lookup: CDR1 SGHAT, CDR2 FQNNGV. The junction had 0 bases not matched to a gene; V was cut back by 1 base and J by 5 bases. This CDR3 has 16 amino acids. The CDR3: CASSLGTSGGDNEQFF. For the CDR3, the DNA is TGTGCCAGCAGCTTAGGGACTAGCGGGGGGGACAATGAGCAGTTCTTC.